This TCR beta chain was identified in a study of early T cells in non-severe SARS-CoV-2 infection. Trimming took off 2 bases at V and 0 bases at J, with 5 bases between the two ends. This CDR3 is 13 amino acids long. Germline CDR1 and CDR2: LGHDT and YNNKEL (reference sequence). Unique molecular identifiers tagged individual cDNA molecules. TCRdb reprocessed the 5' RACE reads via MiXCR and lists one record per CDR3 protein. This table holds 35,000 to 50,000 distinct CDR3 sequences, 20% to 25% found once. This receptor was obtained from an adult who was a healthcare worker with PCR-confirmed SARS-CoV-2 infection or an uninfected control (not recorded which). This specimen consisted of whole blood, obtained at baseline. The J gene is TRBJ2-7, the V gene TRBV3-1, with D unclear. The CDR3 loop reads CASSQSVSYEQYF. The CDR3 nucleotides read TGTGCCAGCAGCCAATCGGTCTCCTACGAGCAGTACTTC.